One and the same sample provided the 7 T cell receptor beta chains below, sequenced in a study of regulatory T cells in long-lasting Graves disease. Sequencing libraries for TCR beta were prepared with iRepertoire HTBI primers and Arm-PCR of CDR3 regions. Using its own MiXCR run on the multiplex PCR reads, TCRdb lists one record per CDR3 protein. Found here are about 400,000 distinct CDR3 sequences, about 15% of them singletons; the top ten hold over 7%. Time point noted: newly diagnosed GD, antithyroid drugs for less than 3 months. RNA isolated from PBMCs was used to make the TCR library. These same records also appear under a second study, on T cells in Graves' hyperthyroidism and ophthalmopathy.

Source: peripheral blood mononuclear cells (PBMCs), taken at new diagnosis, from a patient treated with antithyroid drugs. The receptors originated from a woman aged 35 to 49 with Graves disease.

This clonotype occurred many times. The chain uses TRBV11-3 and TRBJ2-5; TRBD2 aligns across 10 bases. Germline V gene lookup returns CDR1 SGHNT and CDR2 YENEEA. The CDR3 is 15 residues long. Trimming at V came to 4 bases and at J to 2 bases, leaving 4 bases not matched to a gene. CDR3: CASSSRTSGQETQYF. The DNA for the CDR3 is TGTGCCAGCAGCTCCCGGACTAGCGGACAAGAGACCCAGTACTTC.

Here the CDR3 DNA reads TGCAGTGCTAATAGTGGGCTAGCGGGAGCGTATAGGGGAAACGAGCAGTACTTC. It yields the protein CSANSGLAGAYRGNEQYF. The chain is built from TRBV20-1 and TRBJ2-7, with 10 bases aligning to TRBD2. The germline CDR1 and CDR2 sequences are DFQATT and SNEGSKA (reference sequence). The CDR3 totals 18 residues. J gave up 5 bases and V 4 bases, and 20 bases lay outside the gene matches.

This clonotype was seen ten or more times. The V call is TRBV6-1, the J call TRBJ2-5; D remains ambiguous. Germline V lookup: CDR1 MNHNS, CDR2 SASEGT. The V end lost 2 bases, the J end lost 5 bases, and 15 bases lay between the germline ends. The CDR3 sequence is 15 residues long. CDR3 bases: TGTGCCAGCAGTGAAAGGTTAGATTCATGGGAGACCCAGTACTTC. It yields the protein CASSERLDSWETQYF.

This clonotype was counted at least ten times. The rearrangement joins TRBV12-3 or TRBV12-4 to TRBJ2-1; 8 bases agree with TRBD2. The CDR3 sequence is 17 residues long. With V trimmed by 5 bases and J by 0 bases, 9 bases remained unmatched. CDR3 sequence: CASSLRTSTSSYNEQFF. The CDR3 DNA sequence: TGTGCCAGCAGTCTCCGGACTAGCACGAGCTCCTACAATGAGCAGTTCTTC.

This clonotype was counted once. The chain employs TRBV2 and TRBJ2-1; 13 positions agree with TRBD2. This CDR3 spans 15 amino acids. In germline, CDR1 is SNHLY, CDR2 FYNNEI. V trimming: 5 bases; J trimming: 12 bases; junction bases outside the gene matches: 10. Written as DNA, the CDR3 is TGTGCCAGCAGTCTCGGACTAGCGGGAGCGTATGGGCAGTTCTTC. Its protein product is CASSLGLAGAYGQFF.

This clonotype was seen many times. The genes are TRBV28 and TRBJ2-7; D possibly corresponds to TRBD1 (6 bases). Between the trimmed V and J ends, which lost 8 bases and 0 bases, there was a span of 17 bases. CDR1 is MDHEN, CDR2 SYDVKM, per germline. The CDR3 loop spans 15 amino acids. The CDR3 coding sequence is TGTGCCAGCTGCCCCCGACAGGCTCACTCCTACGAGCAGTACTTC. It codes for CASCPRQAHSYEQYF.

This chain links TRBV10-3 with TRBJ2-7; no clear D. Trimming removed 2 bases from V and 3 bases from J, with 5 bases in between. Germline lookup yields CDR1 ENHRY and CDR2 SYGVKD. This CDR3 is 12 amino acids long. The CDR3 DNA sequence: TGTGCCATCAGTGAGAATGGCTACGAGCAGTACTTC. This sequence encodes CAISENGYEQYF.